This TCR beta chain was captured in a study of T cells in Graves' hyperthyroidism and ophthalmopathy. Whole-study context: Any treatment followed the collection of peripheral blood at initial diagnosis. Study findings and constraints: Separation of ophthalmopathy from stable hyperthyroidism was achieved by a 13 V-J model.

This clonotype was seen at least ten times. The antigen remains unidentified. Authors of the study amplified TCR beta CDR3 regions from RNA transcripts. TCR CDR3 regions were first amplified by RT-PCR with HTBI primers. MiXCR, applied by TCRdb to the multiplex PCR reads, yields one record per CDR3 protein. Counted here are approximately 560,000 distinct CDR3 sequences, approximately 14% occurring once; the ten biggest clones make up approximately 7.4%. Graves' hyperthyroidism was deemed stable absent ophthalmopathy progression within 18 months. Germline values: CDR1 SGHRS, CDR2 YFSETQ. V dropped 1 base and J dropped 3 bases, with 20 bases sitting between them. This CDR3 contains 17 residues.

This receptor was taken from a woman aged 30 to 39 with Graves' hyperthyroidism. The chain combines TRBV5-1 with TRBJ2-7; tentative D call: TRBD1 (5 bases). Sequenced sample: blood. CDR3 nucleotide sequence: TGCGCCAGCAGCTTGCAGCTGAGTATCGACAGCAACTACGAGCAGTACTTC. The encoded protein is CASSLQLSIDSNYEQYF.